The rows below give T cell receptor beta chains drawn from one sample of a study of blood T cells in healthy people across ages. From the 5' RACE reads, TCRdb called clonotypes with MiXCR, one entry per CDR3 protein. The sample consists of 750,000 or so distinct CDR3 sequences, 25% of them appearing once. These records were also assigned to another study, of T cells of mothers and their children.

Sequencing was performed on blood. Receptors originate from a boy aged 5-17 years in good health. The CDR3 runs from the conserved cysteine through the conserved F or W.

>TRBJ2-1|TRBV5-5
CASSLWLAEYNEQFF
>TRBJ2-4|TRBV28
CASSPTVTGAGGKNIQYF
>TRBJ1-2|TRBV9
CASSARGEVSYGYTF
>TRBJ2-5|TRBV12-3/TRBV12-4
CASSPLKGAGSETQYF
>TRBJ1-1|TRBV29-1
CSVEARQGSTEAFF
>TRBJ1-2|TRBV4-3
CASSQDAGAGYTF
>TRBJ2-5|TRBV5-1
CASSLSQSETQYF
>TRBJ2-7|TRBV7-9
CASSYPSGGAYEQYF
>TRBJ1-2|TRBV9
CASSEQGSLYTF
>TRBJ2-7|TRBV7-2
CASSLGTSGRTLSYEQYF
>TRBJ1-4|TRBV4-2
CASSQDIGDDVEKLFF
>TRBJ2-3|TRBV5-5
CASSLGPGASTDTQYF
>.|TRBV20-1
CSASHPVGETQYF
>TRBJ1-2|TRBV7-3
CASSPQGGSANYGYTF
>TRBJ2-7|TRBV13
CASSPGRRVDEQYF
>TRBJ2-5|TRBV12-3/TRBV12-4
CASSRYQEWEPQYF
>TRBJ2-3|TRBV20-1
CSARDQMTSGPGDTQYF
>TRBJ2-3|TRBV28
CASSFSGQTTDTQYF
>TRBJ2-3|TRBV7-2
CASSLGIDFLDTQYF
>.|TRBV9
CASSVDGSAYEQYF
>TRBJ2-1|TRBV9
CASSAGGTNEQFF
>TRBJ1-2|TRBV4-1
CASSQDRGWRIGYTF
>TRBJ2-7|TRBV18
CASSPSGTSYEQYF